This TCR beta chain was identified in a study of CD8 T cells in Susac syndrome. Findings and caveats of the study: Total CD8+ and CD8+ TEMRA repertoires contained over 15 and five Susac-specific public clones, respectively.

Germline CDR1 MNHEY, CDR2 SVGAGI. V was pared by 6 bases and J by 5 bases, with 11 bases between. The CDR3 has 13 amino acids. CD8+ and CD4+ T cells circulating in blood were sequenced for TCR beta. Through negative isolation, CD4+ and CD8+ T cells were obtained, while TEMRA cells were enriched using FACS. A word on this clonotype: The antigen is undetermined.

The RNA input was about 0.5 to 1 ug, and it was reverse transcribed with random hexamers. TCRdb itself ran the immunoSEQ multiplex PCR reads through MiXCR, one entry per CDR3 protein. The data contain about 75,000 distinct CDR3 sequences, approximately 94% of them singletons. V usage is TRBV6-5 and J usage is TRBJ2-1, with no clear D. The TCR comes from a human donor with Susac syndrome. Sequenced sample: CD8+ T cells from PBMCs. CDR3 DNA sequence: TGTGCCAGCAGCCCCGGACGGAACAATGAGCAGTTCTTC. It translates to CASSPGRNNEQFF.